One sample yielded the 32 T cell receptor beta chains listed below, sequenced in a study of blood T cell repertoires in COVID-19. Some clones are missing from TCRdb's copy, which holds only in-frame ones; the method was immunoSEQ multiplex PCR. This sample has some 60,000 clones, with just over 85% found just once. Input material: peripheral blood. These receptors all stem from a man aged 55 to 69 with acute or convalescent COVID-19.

The CDR3 bases are TGCGCCAGCAACCTTCAGGGGCGGGGGGAGACCCAGTACTTC. Its translation is CASNLQGRGETQYF. This chain joins TRBV5-1 and TRBJ2-5, with a tentative D call TRBD2 (7 bases). V was clipped by 6 bases and J by 5 bases, with 17 bases between them. The CDR3 spans 14 residues. From germline, CDR1 is SGHRS and CDR2 YFSETQ.

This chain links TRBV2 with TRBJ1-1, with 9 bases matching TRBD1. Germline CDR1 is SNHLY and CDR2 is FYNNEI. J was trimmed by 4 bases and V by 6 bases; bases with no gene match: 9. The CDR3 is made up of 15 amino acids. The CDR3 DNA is TGTGCCAGCAGCGATACAGGGGGCGTCGGCACTGAAGCTTTCTTT. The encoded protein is CASSDTGGVGTEAFF.

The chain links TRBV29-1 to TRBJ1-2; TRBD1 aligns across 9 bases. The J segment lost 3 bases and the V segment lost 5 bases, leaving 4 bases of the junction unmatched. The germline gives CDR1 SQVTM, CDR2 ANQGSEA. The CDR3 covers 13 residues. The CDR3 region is CSVRDRVDYGYTF. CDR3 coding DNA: TGCAGCGTTCGGGACAGGGTGGACTATGGCTACACCTTC.

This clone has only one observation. CDR3 sequence: CATSNLNRVETQYF. For the CDR3, the DNA is TGTGCCACCAGCAACCTGAACAGGGTGGAGACCCAGTACTTC. This chain uses TRBV15 with TRBJ2-5, with D maybe TRBD1 (6 bases). V lost 4 bases and J 5 bases, leaving 14 bases between the germline ends. This CDR3 contains 14 residues. Germline V gene sequence: CDR1 LNHNV, CDR2 YYDKDF (reference sequence).

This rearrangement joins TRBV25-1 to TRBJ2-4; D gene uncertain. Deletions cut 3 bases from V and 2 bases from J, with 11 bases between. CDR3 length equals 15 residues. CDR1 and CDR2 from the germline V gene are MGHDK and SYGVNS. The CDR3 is CASSDGGAPKNIQYF. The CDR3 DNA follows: TGTGCCAGCAGTGACGGCGGAGCCCCCAAAAACATTCAGTACTTC.

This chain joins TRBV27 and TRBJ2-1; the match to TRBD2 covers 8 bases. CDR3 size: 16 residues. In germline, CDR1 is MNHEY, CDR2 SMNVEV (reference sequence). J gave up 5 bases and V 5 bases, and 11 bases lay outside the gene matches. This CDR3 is CASSPNSGTANNEQFF. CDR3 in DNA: TGTGCCAGCAGTCCGAATAGCGGGACCGCCAACAATGAGCAGTTCTTC.

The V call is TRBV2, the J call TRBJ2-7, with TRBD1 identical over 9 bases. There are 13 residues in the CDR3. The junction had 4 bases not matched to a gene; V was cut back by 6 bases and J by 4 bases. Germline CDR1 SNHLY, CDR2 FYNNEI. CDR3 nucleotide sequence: TGTGCCAGCAGAACGGACAGGGGATACGAGCAGTACTTC. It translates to CASRTDRGYEQYF.

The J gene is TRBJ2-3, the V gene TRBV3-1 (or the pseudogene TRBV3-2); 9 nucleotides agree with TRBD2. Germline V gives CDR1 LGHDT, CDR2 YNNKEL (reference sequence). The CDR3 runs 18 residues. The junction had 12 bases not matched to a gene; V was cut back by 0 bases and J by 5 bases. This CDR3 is CASSQDLRREGLEDTQYF. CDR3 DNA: TGTGCCAGCAGCCAAGATCTGAGGCGGGAGGGCCTGGAAGATACGCAGTATTTT.

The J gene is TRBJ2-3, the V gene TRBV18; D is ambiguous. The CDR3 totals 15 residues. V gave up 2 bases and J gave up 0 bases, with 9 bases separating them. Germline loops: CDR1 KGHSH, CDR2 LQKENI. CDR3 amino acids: CASSPSAASTDTQYF. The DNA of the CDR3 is TGTGCCAGCTCACCATCGGCGGCTAGCACAGATACGCAGTATTTT.

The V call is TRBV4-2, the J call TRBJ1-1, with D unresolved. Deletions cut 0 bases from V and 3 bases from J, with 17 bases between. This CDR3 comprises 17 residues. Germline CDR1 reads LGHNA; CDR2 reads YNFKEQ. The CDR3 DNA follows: TGTGCCAGCAGCCAAGATCGAACAGCAGCAGGCGACACTGAAGCTTTCTTT. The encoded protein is CASSQDRTAAGDTEAFF.

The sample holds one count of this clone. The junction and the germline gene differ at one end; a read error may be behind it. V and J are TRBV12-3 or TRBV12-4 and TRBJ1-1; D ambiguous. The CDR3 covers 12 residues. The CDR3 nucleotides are TGTGCCAGCAGTTTCTTAGACCGGGAAGTTTTCTTT. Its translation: CASSFLDREVFF.

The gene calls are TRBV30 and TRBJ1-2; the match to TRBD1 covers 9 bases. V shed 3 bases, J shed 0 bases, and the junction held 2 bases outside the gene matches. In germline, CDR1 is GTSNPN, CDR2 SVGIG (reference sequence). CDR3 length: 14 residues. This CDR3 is CAWRGQGSNYGYTF. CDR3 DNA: TGTGCCTGGAGGGGACAGGGATCTAACTATGGCTACACCTTC.

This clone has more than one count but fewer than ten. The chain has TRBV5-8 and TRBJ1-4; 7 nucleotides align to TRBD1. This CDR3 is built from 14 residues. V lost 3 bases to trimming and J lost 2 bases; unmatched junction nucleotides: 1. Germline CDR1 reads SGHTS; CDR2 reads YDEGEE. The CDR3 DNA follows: TGTGCCAGCAGCTCGGGACAGACTAATGAAAAACTGTTTTTT. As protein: CASSSGQTNEKLFF.

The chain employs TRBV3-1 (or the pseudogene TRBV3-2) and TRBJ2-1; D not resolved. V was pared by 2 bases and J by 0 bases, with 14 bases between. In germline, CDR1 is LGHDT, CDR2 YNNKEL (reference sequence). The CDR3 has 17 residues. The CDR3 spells CASSQNARPLSYNEQFF. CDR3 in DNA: TGTGCCAGCAGCCAAAACGCCAGGCCACTCTCCTACAATGAGCAGTTCTTC.

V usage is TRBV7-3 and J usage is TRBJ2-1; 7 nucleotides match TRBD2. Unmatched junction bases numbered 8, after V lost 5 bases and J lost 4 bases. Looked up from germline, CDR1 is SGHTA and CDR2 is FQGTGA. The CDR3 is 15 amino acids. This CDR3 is CASSPDGRPYNEQFF. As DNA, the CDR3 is TGTGCCAGCAGCCCCGACGGGAGGCCGTACAATGAGCAGTTCTTC.

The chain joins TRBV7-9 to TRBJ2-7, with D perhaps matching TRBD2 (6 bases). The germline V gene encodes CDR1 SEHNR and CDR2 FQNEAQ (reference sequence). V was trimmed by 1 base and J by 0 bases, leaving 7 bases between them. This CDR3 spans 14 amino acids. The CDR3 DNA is TGTGCCAGCAGCTTAGGGGGGGACTCCTACGAGCAGTACTTC. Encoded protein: CASSLGGDSYEQYF.

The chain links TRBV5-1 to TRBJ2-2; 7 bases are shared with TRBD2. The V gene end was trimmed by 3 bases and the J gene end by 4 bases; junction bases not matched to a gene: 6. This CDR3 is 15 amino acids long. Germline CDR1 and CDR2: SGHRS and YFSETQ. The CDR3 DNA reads TGCGCCAGCAGCTACGGACTAGGAGGCACCGGGGAGCTGTTTTTT. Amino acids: CASSYGLGGTGELFF.

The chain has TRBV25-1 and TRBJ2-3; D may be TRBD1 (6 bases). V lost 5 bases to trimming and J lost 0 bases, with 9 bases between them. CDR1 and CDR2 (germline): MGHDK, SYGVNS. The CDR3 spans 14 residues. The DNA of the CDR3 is TGTGCCAGCAGTTTGGACAGCAGCACAGATACGCAGTATTTT. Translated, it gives CASSLDSSTDTQYF. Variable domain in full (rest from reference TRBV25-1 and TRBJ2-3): EADIYQTPRYLVIGTGKKITLECSQTMGHDKMYWYQQDPGMELHLIHYSYGVNSTEKGDLSSESTVSRIRTEHFPLTLESARPSHTSQYLCASSLDSSTDTQYFGPGTRLTVL.

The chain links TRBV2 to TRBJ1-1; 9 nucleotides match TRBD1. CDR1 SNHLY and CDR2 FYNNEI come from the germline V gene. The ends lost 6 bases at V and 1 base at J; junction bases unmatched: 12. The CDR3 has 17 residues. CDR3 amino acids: CASSQNLQGARNTEAFF. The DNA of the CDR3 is TGTGCCAGCAGCCAAAACTTACAGGGGGCGCGGAACACTGAAGCTTTCTTT.

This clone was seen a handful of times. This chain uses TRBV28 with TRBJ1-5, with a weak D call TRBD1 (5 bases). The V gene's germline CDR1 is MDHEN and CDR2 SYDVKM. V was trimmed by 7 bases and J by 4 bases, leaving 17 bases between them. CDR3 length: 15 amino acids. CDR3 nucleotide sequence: TGTGCCAGCACCCCTGGGGACTACCCTAATCAGCCCCAGCATTTT. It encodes CASTPGDYPNQPQHF.

The CDR3 protein is CASSLDLGRDAFF. The CDR3 coding sequence is TGTGCCAGCAGCTTAGATTTGGGGAGGGACGCTTTCTTT. The V call is TRBV7-2, the J call TRBJ1-1; TRBD1 might be the D (5 bases). The V end was cut by 1 base, the J end by 11 bases, with 14 bases between. The CDR3 length is 13 residues. Germline-derived CDR1 and CDR2 are SGHTA and FQGNSA. Supplemented by reference TRBV7-2 and TRBJ1-1, the full variable domain reads GAGVSQSPSNKVTEKGKDVELRCDPISGHTALYWYRQSLGQGLEFLIYFQGNSAPDKSGLPSDRFSAERTGGSVSTLTIQRTQQEDSAVYLCASSLDLGRDAFFGQGTRLTVV.

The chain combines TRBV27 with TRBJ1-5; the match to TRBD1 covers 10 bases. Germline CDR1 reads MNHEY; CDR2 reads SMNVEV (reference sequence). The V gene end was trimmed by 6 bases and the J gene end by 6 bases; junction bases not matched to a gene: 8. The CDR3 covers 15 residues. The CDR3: CASSRADRGSQPQHF. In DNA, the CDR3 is TGTGCCAGCAGCCGGGCGGACAGGGGGTCTCAGCCCCAGCATTTT.

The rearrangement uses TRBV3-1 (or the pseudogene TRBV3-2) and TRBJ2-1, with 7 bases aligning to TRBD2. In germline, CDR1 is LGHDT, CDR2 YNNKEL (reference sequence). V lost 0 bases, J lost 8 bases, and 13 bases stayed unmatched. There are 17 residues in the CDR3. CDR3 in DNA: TGTGCCAGCAGCCAAGATTGGCTTCGCGGGAGTACCCATGAGCAGTTCTTC. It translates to CASSQDWLRGSTHEQFF.

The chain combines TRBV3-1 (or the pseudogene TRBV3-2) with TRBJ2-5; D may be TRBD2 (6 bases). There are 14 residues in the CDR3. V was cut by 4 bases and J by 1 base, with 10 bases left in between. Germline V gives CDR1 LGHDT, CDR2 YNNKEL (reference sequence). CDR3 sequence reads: CASSPSGLQETQYF. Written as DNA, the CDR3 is TGTGCCAGCAGCCCCAGCGGGCTCCAAGAGACCCAGTACTTC.

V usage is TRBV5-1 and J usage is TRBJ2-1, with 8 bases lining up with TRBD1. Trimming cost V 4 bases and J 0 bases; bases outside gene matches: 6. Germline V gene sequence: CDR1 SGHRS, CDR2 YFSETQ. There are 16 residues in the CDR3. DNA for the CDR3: TGCGCCAGCAGCACCCGGACAGGGAGCTCCTACAATGAGCAGTTCTTC. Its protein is CASSTRTGSSYNEQFF.

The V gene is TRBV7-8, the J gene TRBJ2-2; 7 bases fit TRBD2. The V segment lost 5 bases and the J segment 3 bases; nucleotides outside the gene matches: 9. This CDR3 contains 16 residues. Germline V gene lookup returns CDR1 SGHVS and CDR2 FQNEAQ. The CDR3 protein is CASSNGRVGYTGELFF. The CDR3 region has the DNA TGTGCCAGCAGCAATGGGAGGGTCGGGTACACCGGGGAGCTGTTTTTT.

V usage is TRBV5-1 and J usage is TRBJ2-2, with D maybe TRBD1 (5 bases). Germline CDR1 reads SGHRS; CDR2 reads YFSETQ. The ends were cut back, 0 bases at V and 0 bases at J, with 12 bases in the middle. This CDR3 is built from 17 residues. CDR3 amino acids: CASSLAVQTANTGELFF. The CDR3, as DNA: TGCGCCAGCAGCTTGGCCGTCCAGACAGCGAACACCGGGGAGCTGTTTTTT.

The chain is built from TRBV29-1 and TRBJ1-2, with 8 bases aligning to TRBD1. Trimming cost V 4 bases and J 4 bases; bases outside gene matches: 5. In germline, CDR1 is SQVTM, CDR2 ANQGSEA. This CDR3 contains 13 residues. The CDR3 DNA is TGCAGCGTTGCCCCGACAGGGGTCTATGGCTACACCTTC. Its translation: CSVAPTGVYGYTF.

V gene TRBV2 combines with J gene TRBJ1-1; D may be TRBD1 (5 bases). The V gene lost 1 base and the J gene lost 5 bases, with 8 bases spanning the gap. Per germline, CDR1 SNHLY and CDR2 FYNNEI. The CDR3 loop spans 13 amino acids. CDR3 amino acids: CASSEVGGTEAFF. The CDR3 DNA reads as TGTGCCAGCAGTGAAGTGGGGGGAACTGAAGCTTTCTTT.

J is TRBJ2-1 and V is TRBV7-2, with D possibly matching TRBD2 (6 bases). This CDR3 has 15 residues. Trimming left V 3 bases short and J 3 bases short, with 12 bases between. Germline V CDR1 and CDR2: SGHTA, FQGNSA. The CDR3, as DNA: TGTGCCAGCAGCTTTTTGGGGGGAAACTACAATGAGCAGTTCTTC. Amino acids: CASSFLGGNYNEQFF.

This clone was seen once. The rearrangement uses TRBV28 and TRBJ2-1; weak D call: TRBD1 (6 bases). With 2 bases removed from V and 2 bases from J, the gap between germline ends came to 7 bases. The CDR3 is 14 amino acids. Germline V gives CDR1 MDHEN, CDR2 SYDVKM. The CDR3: CASSLQGTYNEQFF. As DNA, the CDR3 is TGTGCCAGCAGTTTACAGGGGACCTACAATGAGCAGTTCTTC. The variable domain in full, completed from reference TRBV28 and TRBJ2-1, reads DVKVTQSSRYLVKRTGEKVFLECVQDMDHENMFWYRQDPGLGLRLIYFSYDVKMKEKGDIPEGYSVSREKKERFSLILESASTNQTSMYLCASSLQGTYNEQFFGPGTRLTVL.

The CDR3 nucleotides are TGTGCCAGCCGGGCGACGGGAAAAGTTGAGCAGTTCTTC. Its translation: CASRATGKVEQFF. The V and J genes are TRBV27 and TRBJ2-1, with D perhaps matching TRBD2 (5 bases). This CDR3 contains 13 residues. CDR1 is MNHEY, CDR2 SMNVEV, per germline (reference sequence). The V end lost 8 bases, the J end lost 9 bases, and 17 bases lay between the germline ends.